Shown below are 32 T cell receptor beta chains from a single sample sequenced in a study of shared clonotypes between healthy human individuals. Libraries were prepared by immunoSEQ multiplex PCR; TCRdb keeps only in-frame clonotypes and omits some of them. Counted here are about 2.2 million clones, 93% occurring once; the ten biggest clones make up around 1.7%. Naive CD8 isolation took CD45RO-negative cells positively selected for CCR7 and excluded terminally differentiated effector memory CD45RA+ cells. Sequenced sample: naive CD8+ T cells from PBMCs. These receptors originate from a man younger than 35 in good health. Some clones in this sample may be carry-over from other donors' samples.

This clone appeared once. J is TRBJ1-5 and V is TRBV2, with D unresolved. The CDR3 runs 16 residues. Germline-derived CDR1 and CDR2 are SNHLY and FYNNEI. V lost 1 base to trimming and J lost 0 bases, with 10 bases between them. The CDR3 here is CASSEGPRPSNQPQHF. The CDR3 DNA reads as TGTGCCAGCAGTGAAGGCCCTCGTCCTAGCAATCAGCCCCAGCATTTT.

The chain uses TRBV5-6 and TRBJ2-5, with 10 bases identical to TRBD1. The last part of the DNA fits TRBJ2-7 better; the J call may be wrong. The germline V gene has CDR1 SGHDT and CDR2 YYEEEE. This CDR3 comprises 15 residues. As DNA, the CDR3 is TGTGCCAGCAGCACCGGGACAGGGGAATTCTCCGAGCAGTACTTC. This codes for CASSTGTGEFSEQYF.

The chain links TRBV19 to TRBJ2-7; a weak D match, TRBD2 (5 bases). V lost 5 bases and J lost 2, with 13 bases in between. Per the germline V gene, CDR1 is LNHDA and CDR2 is SQIVND (reference sequence). The CDR3 sequence is 14 residues long. CDR3 sequence: CASSLFGGPYEQYF. CDR3 DNA sequence: TGTGCCAGTAGTCTCTTCGGAGGCCCCTACGAGCAGTACTTC.

This rearrangement joins TRBV7-3 to TRBJ2-1; 14 positions agree with TRBD2. This CDR3 comprises 16 residues. Germline V lookup: CDR1 SGHTA, CDR2 FQGTGA. Trimming removed 2 bases from V and 9 bases from J; junction bases left unmatched: 6. For the CDR3, the DNA is TGTGCCAGCAGCTTACTGGGACTAGCGGGAGCGGGTGAGCAGTTCTTC. This gives the protein CASSLLGLAGAGEQFF.

The chain joins TRBV2 to TRBJ1-1, with D possibly matching TRBD1 (6 bases). Germline values: CDR1 SNHLY, CDR2 FYNNEI. The length of the CDR3 is 14 residues. V lost 1 base and J 4 bases, leaving 10 bases between the germline ends. CDR3 nucleotide sequence: TGTGCCAGCAGTGAAGTTGGCAGGGGCACTGAAGCTTTCTTT. Protein product: CASSEVGRGTEAFF.

The chain combines TRBV14 with TRBJ1-2, with unresolved D. Germline-derived CDR1 and CDR2 are SGHDN and FVKESK. The CDR3 loop spans 13 amino acids. V lost 0 bases and J lost 6, with 8 bases in between. CDR3 residues: CASSQDRGHGYTF. In nucleotides, the CDR3 is TGTGCCAGCAGCCAAGATAGAGGGCATGGCTACACCTTC.

On this clone: Other DNA sequences in the same sample also yield this CDR3. The J gene is TRBJ2-1, the V gene TRBV9; D uncertain. Trimming removed 0 bases at V and 0 bases at J, with 10 bases between. Germline lookup yields CDR1 SGDLS and CDR2 YYNGEE. This CDR3 comprises 16 residues. The chain's CDR3 is CASSVVSRSSYNEQFF. CDR3 sequence (DNA): TGTGCCAGCAGCGTAGTTTCCCGGAGCTCCTACAATGAGCAGTTCTTC.

V is TRBV28 and J is TRBJ2-2; D gene ambiguous. CDR1 and CDR2 from the germline V gene are MDHEN and SYDVKM. CDR3 length equals 13 residues. The V end lost 3 bases, the J end lost 8 bases, and 10 bases lay between the germline ends. The CDR3 reads CASSFTMMGELFF. The CDR3 nucleotides are TGTGCCAGCAGTTTTACCATGATGGGGGAGCTGTTTTTT. The full variable domain, rest sourced from reference TRBV28 and TRBJ2-2, is DVKVTQSSRYLVKRTGEKVFLECVQDMDHENMFWYRQDPGLGLRLIYFSYDVKMKEKGDIPEGYSVSREKKERFSLILESASTNQTSMYLCASSFTMMGELFFGEGSRLTVL.

V gene TRBV7-8 combines with J gene TRBJ2-5, with a possible D match to TRBD2 (5 bases). Deletions cut 4 bases from V and 0 bases from J, with 18 bases between. Germline loops: CDR1 SGHVS, CDR2 FQNEAQ. The CDR3 length is 17 residues. CDR3 sequence reads: CASSSWWGSDNQETQYF. CDR3 nucleotides: TGTGCCAGCAGCTCATGGTGGGGTAGCGACAACCAAGAGACCCAGTACTTC.

V and J are TRBV6-4 and TRBJ1-1, with unresolved D. The CDR3 runs 12 residues. Germline V gene data show CDR1 as MRHNA and CDR2 as SNTAGT. Trimming stripped 3 bases from V and 6 bases from J, with 8 bases between. DNA of the CDR3: TGTGCCAGCAGTGAGGGAACGTCTGAAGCTTTCTTT. This gives the protein CASSEGTSEAFF.

DNA of the CDR3: TGCAGCGTTGTTGCCAGCGGGGGCCTCTACGAGCAGTACTTC. Its translation: CSVVASGGLYEQYF. This sequence joins TRBV29-1 and TRBJ2-7; the match to TRBD2 covers 8 bases. The CDR3 loop spans 14 amino acids. CDR1 is SQVTM, CDR2 ANQGSEA, per germline. Trimming removed 4 bases from V and 3 bases from J; junction bases left unmatched: 8.

The CDR3 DNA sequence: TGTGCCAGCAGCTTAGCCGGACAGGGAATCGATGAGCAGTTCTTC. It translates to CASSLAGQGIDEQFF. The rearrangement uses TRBV7-9 and TRBJ2-1; TRBD1 matches at 8 bases. This CDR3 is built from 15 residues. J was trimmed by 8 bases and V by 0 bases; bases with no gene match: 6. CDR1 and CDR2 (germline): SEHNR, FQNEAQ (reference sequence).

This clone was recorded a few times. The sample contains more than one DNA sequence encoding this CDR3. The chain has TRBV7-9 and TRBJ1-1, with D uncertain. CDR3 length equals 12 residues. The V and J ends lost 3 bases and 4 bases respectively, with 6 bases between them. Germline CDR1 SEHNR, CDR2 FQNEAQ (reference sequence). In DNA form, the CDR3 reads TGTGCCAGCAGCTTGGGTCGCACTGAAGCTTTCTTT. This sequence encodes CASSLGRTEAFF.

This chain joins TRBV7-2 and TRBJ2-3, with TRBD2 matching 9 bases. The J segment lost 7 bases and the V segment lost 4 bases, leaving 6 bases of the junction unmatched. The CDR3 runs 14 residues. Germline loops: CDR1 SGHTA, CDR2 FQGNSA. The CDR3 region is CASSSPGTSHTQYF. The CDR3 bases are TGTGCCAGCAGCTCACCCGGGACTAGCCATACGCAGTATTTT.

V and J are TRBV27 and TRBJ2-3; perhaps TRBD2 as D (5 bases). The CDR3 covers 16 residues. The V end was cut by 6 bases, the J end by 5 bases, with 21 bases between. Germline CDR1 reads MNHEY; CDR2 reads SMNVEV (reference sequence). The CDR3 region is CASSPWESGTRDTQYF. CDR3 nucleotide sequence: TGTGCCAGCAGCCCCTGGGAGTCAGGCACGAGAGATACGCAGTATTTT.

On this clone itself: The junction departs from germline at one end; a sequencing error may be responsible. This sequence joins TRBV27 and TRBJ1-2; unclear D gene. Germline lookup yields CDR1 MNHEY and CDR2 SMNVEV (reference sequence). CDR3 length equals 9 residues. The CDR3 is CANEGSPAF. CDR3 coding DNA: TGTGCCAACGAGGGCAGCCCCGCGTTC.

A remark on this clone: The same CDR3 arises from other DNA sequences in this sample as well. V usage is TRBV7-9 and J usage is TRBJ2-7, with D maybe TRBD2 (5 bases). Trimming removed 1 base at V and 4 bases at J, with 8 bases between. From germline, CDR1 is SEHNR and CDR2 FQNEAQ (reference sequence). The CDR3 covers 13 residues. The CDR3, as DNA: TGTGCCAGCAGCTTAGTGGGAGTATACGAGCAGTACTTC. Residues: CASSLVGVYEQYF.

The rearrangement links TRBV28 to TRBJ2-4; D remains ambiguous. The germline V and J ends were trimmed by 7 bases and 4 bases, with 8 bases remaining between them. Germline V CDR1 and CDR2: MDHEN, SYDVKM. The CDR3 is 12 amino acids. The chain's CDR3 is CASTFGKNIQYF. CDR3 bases: TGTGCCAGCACTTTCGGAAAAAACATTCAGTACTTC.

Remarks on this clone: Distinct nucleotide sequences in the sample also encode this CDR3. This sequence joins TRBV7-6 and TRBJ1-1; 9 nucleotides match TRBD1. The V and J ends lost 0 bases and 3 bases, in that order; junction bases with no gene match: 2. This CDR3 region has 15 residues. Looked up from germline, CDR1 is SGHVS and CDR2 is FNYEAQ. The CDR3 nucleotides are TGTGCCAGCAGCTTAGCACAGGGGGCGGACACTGAAGCTTTCTTT. Protein sequence: CASSLAQGADTEAFF.

V and J are TRBV13 and TRBJ2-2; D is perhaps TRBD1 (7 bases). Per germline, CDR1 PRHDT and CDR2 FYEKMQ (reference sequence). This CDR3 is 16 amino acids long. Deletions cut 1 base from V and 3 bases from J, with 12 bases between. CDR3 DNA sequence: TGTGCCAGCAGCTTAGTTCCCAGGGGGGACACCGGGGAGCTGTTTTTT. It yields the protein CASSLVPRGDTGELFF. The full variable domain, completed using reference TRBV13 and TRBJ2-2, is AAGVIQSPRHLIKEKRETATLKCYPIPRHDTVYWYQQGPGQDPQFLISFYEKMQSDKGSIPDRFSAQQFSDYHSELNMSSLELGDSALYFCASSLVPRGDTGELFFGEGSRLTVL.

The chain has TRBV5-8 and TRBJ2-7; perhaps TRBD2 as D (7 bases). Germline V lookup: CDR1 SGHTS, CDR2 YDEGEE. The CDR3 runs to 15 residues. V shed 3 bases and J shed 2 bases, with 15 bases lying between them. The CDR3 region has the DNA TGTGCCAGCAGCTCTAATGGGGGGGCTGCCTACGAGCAGTACTTC. This translates into CASSSNGGAAYEQYF.

This chain links TRBV29-1 with TRBJ2-6; D tentatively reads TRBD1 or TRBD2 (5 bases each). V dropped 4 bases and J dropped 2 bases, with 9 bases sitting between them. Germline values: CDR1 SQVTM, CDR2 ANQGSEA. CDR3 length equals 14 residues. CDR3 sequence: CSVAPGPGANVLTF. CDR3 coding DNA: TGCAGCGTTGCGCCGGGGCCTGGGGCCAACGTCCTGACTTTC.

V and J are TRBV7-8 and TRBJ2-7; TRBD1 agrees at 9 bases. The CDR3 runs to 14 residues. V lost 5 bases to trimming and J lost 6 bases; unmatched junction nucleotides: 8. CDR1 and CDR2 (germline): SGHVS, FQNEAQ. The chain's CDR3 is CASSPLGQGGEQYF. The CDR3 nucleotides are TGTGCCAGCAGCCCACTGGGACAGGGTGGCGAGCAGTACTTC.

V gene TRBV7-9 combines with J gene TRBJ2-7; no reliable D call. CDR1 is SEHNR, CDR2 FQNEAQ, per germline (reference sequence). The V end lost 1 base, the J end lost 2 bases, and 9 bases lay between the germline ends. The CDR3 covers 14 residues. The CDR3 nucleotides are TGTGCCAGCAGCTTAGACGGGCTGGCCTACGAGCAGTACTTC. It translates to CASSLDGLAYEQYF.

V usage is TRBV27 and J usage is TRBJ1-1, with unresolved D. The length of the CDR3 is 14 residues. Trimming cost V 5 bases and J 5 bases, with 15 bases left between them. Looked up from germline, CDR1 is MNHEY and CDR2 is SMNVEV (reference sequence). CDR3 loop: CASSPNPVRTEAFF. CDR3 bases: TGTGCCAGCAGTCCTAATCCGGTGAGGACTGAAGCTTTCTTT.

The rearrangement links TRBV29-1 to TRBJ2-7; unclear D gene. Per germline, CDR1 SQVTM and CDR2 ANQGSEA. Trimming took off 3 bases at V and 3 bases at J, with 6 bases between the two ends. The CDR3 spans 11 residues. The CDR3 sequence is CSVDVGYEQYF. The CDR3 DNA is TGCAGCGTTGATGTGGGCTACGAGCAGTACTTC.

The genes are TRBV6-5 and TRBJ2-1; TRBD2 agrees at 10 bases. V lost 0 bases and J lost 9; bases outside the gene matches: 8. The CDR3 totals 16 residues. From germline, CDR1 is MNHEY and CDR2 SVGAGI. CDR3 protein: CASSYSLAGETGEQFF. The CDR3 DNA reads TGTGCCAGCAGTTACTCCCTAGCGGGAGAAACGGGTGAGCAGTTCTTC.

This rearrangement joins TRBV7-9 to TRBJ2-1; 11 bases align to TRBD2. The CDR3 has 14 amino acids. V dropped 1 base and J dropped 16; count of bases not matched to a gene: 9. Germline values: CDR1 SEHNR, CDR2 FQNEAQ (reference sequence). CDR3 sequence reads: CASSLVLAGVIQFF. As DNA, the CDR3 is TGTGCCAGCAGCTTAGTACTAGCGGGAGTGATCCAATTCTTC.

The V and J genes are TRBV29-1 and TRBJ2-7; no firm D call. CDR3 length equals 15 residues. V lost 1 base, J lost 0 bases, and 13 bases lay in between. Looked up from germline, CDR1 is SQVTM and CDR2 is ANQGSEA. The CDR3 loop reads CSVEVKPGRSYEQYF. The DNA of the CDR3 is TGCAGCGTTGAAGTCAAGCCGGGCCGCTCCTACGAGCAGTACTTC.

The chain recombines TRBV27 with TRBJ1-2; D call uncertain. Germline CDR1 MNHEY, CDR2 SMNVEV (reference sequence). There are 14 residues in the CDR3. V lost 6 bases and J lost 7, with 18 bases in between. The CDR3 reads CASRPLTGWVGYTF. DNA for the CDR3: TGTGCCAGCAGACCGCTTACGGGGTGGGTTGGCTACACCTTC.

This clone was detected a few times. Other nucleotide sequences in the sample specify the same CDR3. The gene calls are TRBV9 and TRBJ2-2; no clear D. With 0 bases removed from V and 1 base from J, the gap between germline ends came to 4 bases. The CDR3 covers 14 residues. The germline V gene encodes CDR1 SGDLS and CDR2 YYNGEE. The CDR3 DNA sequence: TGTGCCAGCAGCGTAGGCGGGAACACCGGGGAGCTGTTTTTT. Residues: CASSVGGNTGELFF.

The V call is TRBV10-2, the J call TRBJ2-7; unclear D gene. The germline gives CDR1 WSHSY, CDR2 SAAADI. V lost 1 base, J lost 6 bases, and 13 bases lay in between. This CDR3 region has 14 residues. The CDR3 region is CASSEYGRTAEQYF. The CDR3 bases are TGCGCCAGCAGTGAGTATGGTAGGACGGCCGAGCAGTACTTC.